Presented here are 18 T cell receptor beta chains from one specimen sequenced in a study of control samples from healthy donors and cancer patients (dated by TCRdb to the early 2020s). Preparation of the library involved the immunoSEQ multiplex PCR assay. Drawn from immuneACCESS, this table holds only the in-frame rearrangements with V and J called that TCRdb kept. Clones are partly lost; checked studies trace under half to an unresolved V gene and leave the rest unexplained. The sample yields 75,000 to 90,000 clones; 89% were counted once. More than 7% of the sample is held by the ten biggest clonotypes. The sequenced material came from blood. The origin of the receptors is a man in his fifties or sixties in good health.

The rearrangement links TRBV11-2 to TRBJ1-4; unclear D gene. Per the germline V gene, CDR1 is SGHAT and CDR2 is FQNNGV. The CDR3 consists of 17 residues. V shed 1 base and J shed 0 bases, with 12 bases lying between them. In nucleotides, the CDR3 is TGTGCCAGCAGCTTAGTATCAGGACCTGCAACTAATGAAAAACTGTTTTTT. The encoded protein is CASSLVSGPATNEKLFF. Full variable domain (remainder filled in from reference TRBV11-2 and TRBJ1-4): EAGVAQSPRYKIIEKRQSVAFWCNPISGHATLYWYQQILGQGPKLLIQFQNNGVVDDSQLPKDRFSAERLKGVDSTLKIQPAKLEDSAVYLCASSLVSGPATNEKLFFGSGTQLSVL.

The chain joins TRBV13 to TRBJ2-5, with 7 positions matching TRBD2. J was trimmed by 0 bases and V by 1 base; bases with no gene match: 5. The CDR3 has 16 amino acids. Looked up from germline, CDR1 is PRHDT and CDR2 is FYEKMQ (reference sequence). This CDR3 is CASSLVKGLDQETQYF. CDR3 in DNA: TGTGCCAGCAGCTTAGTGAAAGGACTAGACCAAGAGACCCAGTACTTC.

The chain recombines TRBV6-1 with TRBJ2-3, with D perhaps given as TRBD1 or TRBD2 (6 bases each). CDR1 and CDR2 (germline): MNHNS, SASEGT. The CDR3 loop spans 16 amino acids. Between the trimmed V and J ends, which lost 3 bases and 0 bases, there was a span of 13 bases. The CDR3 DNA is TGTGCCAGCAGTGATCGGGGGCTCGCTAGCACAGATACGCAGTATTTT. It translates to CASSDRGLASTDTQYF.

V is TRBV4-3 and J is TRBJ2-7; 7 nucleotides match TRBD1. V was pared by 1 base and J by 0 bases, with 3 bases of the junction left unmatched. The CDR3 sequence is 15 residues long. Germline CDR1 reads LGHNA; CDR2 reads YSLEER. This CDR3 reads CASSQVRDSSYEQYF. For the CDR3, the DNA is TGCGCCAGCAGCCAAGTACGGGACAGCTCCTACGAGCAGTACTTC.

This clone is a singleton in its sample. V is TRBV7-9 and J is TRBJ1-5; D call uncertain. The CDR3 consists of 14 residues. Germline CDR1 and CDR2: SEHNR and FQNEAQ (reference sequence). V lost 2 bases, J lost 6 bases, and 11 bases lay in between. The DNA of the CDR3 is TGTGCCAGCAGCTTATCCGGGTTGGGTCAGCCCCAGCATTTT. Protein product: CASSLSGLGQPQHF.

J is TRBJ1-3 and V is TRBV18; weak D call: TRBD1 (5 bases). The CDR3 totals 16 residues. Germline V gene data show CDR1 as KGHSH and CDR2 as LQKENI. With 3 bases removed from V and 0 bases from J, the gap between germline ends came to 12 bases. CDR3 loop: CASSPVWGVSGNTIYF. In DNA form, the CDR3 reads TGTGCCAGCTCACCTGTATGGGGGGTCTCTGGAAACACCATATATTTT.

The chain couples TRBV6-2 or TRBV6-3 to TRBJ1-2; D unclear. The V gene's germline CDR1 is MNHEY and CDR2 SVGEGT. Trimming took off 5 bases at V and 5 bases at J, with 9 bases between the two ends. The CDR3 has 12 residues. CDR3 in amino acids: CASSLSSYGYTF. CDR3 nucleotide sequence: TGTGCCAGCAGTCTTAGTTCGTATGGCTACACCTTC.

The chain couples TRBV15 to TRBJ2-5; 11 bases agree with TRBD2. The V gene's germline CDR1 is LNHNV and CDR2 YYDKDF (reference sequence). This CDR3 has 17 residues. V was clipped by 3 bases and J by 1 base; unmatched bases: 7. The CDR3 here is CATSRGRLAGSQETQYF. As DNA, the CDR3 is TGTGCCACCAGCAGGGGGAGACTAGCGGGGTCCCAAGAGACCCAGTACTTC.

The V and J genes are TRBV7-9 and TRBJ1-5; D gene ambiguous. The V end was cut by 1 base, the J end by 8 bases, with 12 bases between. The CDR3 is made up of 14 amino acids. Germline V CDR1 and CDR2: SEHNR, FQNEAQ (reference sequence). CDR3 DNA: TGTGCCAGCAGCTTAGGGATGGGGTGGGAGCCCCAGCATTTT. Its protein is CASSLGMGWEPQHF.

V is TRBV5-1 and J is TRBJ2-5; D uncertain. Trimming pared 5 bases from V and 2 bases from J, leaving 16 bases between. The CDR3 extends over 15 amino acids. Germline V gene sequence: CDR1 SGHRS, CDR2 YFSETQ. The CDR3 is CASSPSPGLQETQYF. CDR3 nucleotide sequence: TGCGCCAGCAGTCCCTCCCCGGGTTTGCAAGAGACCCAGTACTTC. Drawing the rest from reference TRBV5-1 and TRBJ2-5, the complete variable domain is KAGVTQTPRYLIKTRGQQVTLSCSPISGHRSVSWYQQTPGQGLQFLFEYFSETQRNKGNFPGRFSGRQFSNSRSEMNVSTLELGDSALYLCASSPSPGLQETQYFGPGTRLLVL.

J is TRBJ2-4 and V is TRBV7-2, with a possible D match to TRBD2 (6 bases). This CDR3 is built from 16 residues. Germline CDR1 reads SGHTA; CDR2 reads FQGNSA. Trimming left V 8 bases short and J 1 base short, with 18 bases between. CDR3 DNA: TGTGCCAGCGGCGCGACGGGGAGCGGGGCCAAAAACATTCAGTACTTC. Translated, it gives CASGATGSGAKNIQYF.

The chain joins TRBV19 to TRBJ2-1; the D gene could be TRBD1 or TRBD2 (5 bases each). V was trimmed by 3 bases and J by 7 bases, leaving 7 bases between them. CDR3 length: 12 amino acids. Germline assignment: CDR1 LNHDA and CDR2 SQIVND (reference sequence). In DNA form, the CDR3 reads TGTGCCAGTAGTATTTGGGGGAATGAGCAGTTCTTC. Its protein product is CASSIWGNEQFF. The entire variable domain, with the rest obtained from reference TRBV19 and TRBJ2-1, is as follows: DGGITQSPKYLFRKEGQNVTLSCEQNLNHDAMYWYRQDPGQGLRLIYYSQIVNDFQKGDIAEGYSVSREKKESFPLTVTSAQKNPTAFYLCASSIWGNEQFFGPGTRLTVL.

The rearrangement uses TRBV4-1 and TRBJ2-7; D is undetermined. The CDR3 totals 14 residues. CDR1 and CDR2 from the germline V gene are MGHRA and YSYEKL. Deletions cut 0 bases from V and 6 bases from J, with 12 bases between. The CDR3 protein is CASSQDLRLSEQYF. The DNA for the CDR3 is TGCGCCAGCAGCCAAGATCTTAGGCTTTCCGAGCAGTACTTC.

V and J are TRBV3-1 (or the pseudogene TRBV3-2) and TRBJ2-5; 8 positions agree with TRBD2. Losses at the gene ends were 11 bases for V and 5 bases for J; bases not matched to a gene: 10. Germline V gene lookup returns CDR1 LGHDT and CDR2 YNNKEL (reference sequence). The CDR3 consists of 13 residues. The CDR3 coding sequence is TGTGCCCTGAACACGGGGGGGGCGGAGACCCAGTACTTC. It translates to CALNTGGAETQYF.

The CDR3 nucleotides are TGTGCCACCTCCATGGGGCAAGAGACCCAGTACTTC. Protein product: CATSMGQETQYF. The V and J genes are TRBV10-3 and TRBJ2-5; D remains unclear. The V end was cut by 10 bases, the J end by 2 bases, with 11 bases between. Germline V gene sequence: CDR1 ENHRY, CDR2 SYGVKD. The CDR3 runs to 12 residues.

This chain connects TRBV6-6 to TRBJ2-3; D call uncertain. Germline V gene sequence: CDR1 MNHNY, CDR2 SVGAGI (reference sequence). CDR3 length: 13 amino acids. Trimming removed 6 bases from V and 8 bases from J, with 15 bases in between. The CDR3 protein is CASSPYYSGTQYF. The CDR3 DNA follows: TGTGCCAGCAGCCCCTACTACTCGGGTACGCAGTATTTT.

The chain recombines TRBV18 with TRBJ2-1; TRBD1 aligns across 7 bases. Trimming cost V 4 bases and J 0 bases; bases outside gene matches: 6. CDR3 size: 16 residues. Germline CDR1 is KGHSH and CDR2 is LQKENI. CDR3 sequence reads: CASSQPGQSSYNEQFF. CDR3 nucleotides: TGTGCCAGCTCACAACCGGGACAGAGCTCCTACAATGAGCAGTTCTTC.

V is TRBV7-6 and J is TRBJ2-2; 9 bases map to TRBD2. From germline, CDR1 is SGHVS and CDR2 FNYEAQ. V shed 5 bases and J 4 bases; nucleotides not matched to a gene: 8. CDR3 length: 16 residues. The CDR3 nucleotides are TGTGCCAGCAGCCCAAGGATAGCGGGGGCCACCGGGGAGCTGTTTTTT. As protein: CASSPRIAGATGELFF.